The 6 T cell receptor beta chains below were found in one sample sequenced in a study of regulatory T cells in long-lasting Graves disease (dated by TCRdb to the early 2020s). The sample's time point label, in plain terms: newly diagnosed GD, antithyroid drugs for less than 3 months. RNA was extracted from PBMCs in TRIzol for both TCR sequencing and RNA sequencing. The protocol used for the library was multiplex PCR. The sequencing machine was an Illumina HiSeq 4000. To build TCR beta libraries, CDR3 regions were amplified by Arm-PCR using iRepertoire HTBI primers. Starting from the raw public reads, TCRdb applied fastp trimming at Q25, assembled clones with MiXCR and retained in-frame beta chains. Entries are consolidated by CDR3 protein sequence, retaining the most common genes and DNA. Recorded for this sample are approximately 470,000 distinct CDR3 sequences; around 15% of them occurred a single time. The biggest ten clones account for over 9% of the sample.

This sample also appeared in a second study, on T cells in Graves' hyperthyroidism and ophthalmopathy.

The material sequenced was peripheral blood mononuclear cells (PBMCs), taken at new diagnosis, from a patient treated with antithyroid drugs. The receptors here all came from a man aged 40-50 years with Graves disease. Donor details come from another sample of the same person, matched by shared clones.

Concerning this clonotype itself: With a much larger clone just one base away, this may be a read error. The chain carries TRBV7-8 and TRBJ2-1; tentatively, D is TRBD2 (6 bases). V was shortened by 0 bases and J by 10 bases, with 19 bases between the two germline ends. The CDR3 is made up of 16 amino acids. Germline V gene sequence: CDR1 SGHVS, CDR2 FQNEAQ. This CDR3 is CASSLAIGSVGYEQFF. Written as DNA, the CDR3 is TGTGCCAGCAGCTTAGCGATCGGGAGCGTCGGGTACGAGCAGTTCTTC.

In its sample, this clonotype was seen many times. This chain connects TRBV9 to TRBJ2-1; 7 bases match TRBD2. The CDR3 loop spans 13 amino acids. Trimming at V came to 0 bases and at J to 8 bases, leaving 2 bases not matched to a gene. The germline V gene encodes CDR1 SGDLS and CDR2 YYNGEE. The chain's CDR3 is CASSVVAGDEQFF. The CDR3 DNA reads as TGTGCCAGCAGCGTAGTCGCGGGAGATGAGCAGTTCTTC.

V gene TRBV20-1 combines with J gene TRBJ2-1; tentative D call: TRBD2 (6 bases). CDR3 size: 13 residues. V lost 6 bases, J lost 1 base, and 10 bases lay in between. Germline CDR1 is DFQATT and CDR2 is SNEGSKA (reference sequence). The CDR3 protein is CSAPGGSYNEQFF. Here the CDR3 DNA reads TGCAGTGCCCCTGGGGGGTCCTACAATGAGCAGTTCTTC.

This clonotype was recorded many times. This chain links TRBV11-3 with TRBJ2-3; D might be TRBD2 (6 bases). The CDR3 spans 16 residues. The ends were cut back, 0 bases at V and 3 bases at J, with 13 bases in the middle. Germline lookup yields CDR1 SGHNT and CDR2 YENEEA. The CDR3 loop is CASSLDLLAGTDTQYF. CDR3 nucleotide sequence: TGTGCCAGCAGCTTAGATTTACTAGCTGGTACAGATACGCAGTATTTT.

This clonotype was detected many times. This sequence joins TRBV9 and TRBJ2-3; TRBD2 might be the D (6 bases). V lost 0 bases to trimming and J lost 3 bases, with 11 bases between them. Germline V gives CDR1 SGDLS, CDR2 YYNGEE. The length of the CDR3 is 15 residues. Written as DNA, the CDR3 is TGTGCCAGCAGCGTAGCGGGAGATAGGACAGATACGCAGTATTTT. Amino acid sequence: CASSVAGDRTDTQYF.

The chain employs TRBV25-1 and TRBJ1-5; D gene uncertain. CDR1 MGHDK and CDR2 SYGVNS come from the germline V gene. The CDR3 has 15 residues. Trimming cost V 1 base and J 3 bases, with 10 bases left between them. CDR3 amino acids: CASSESVTINQPQHF. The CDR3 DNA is TGTGCCAGCAGTGAATCCGTCACAATCAATCAGCCCCAGCATTTT.